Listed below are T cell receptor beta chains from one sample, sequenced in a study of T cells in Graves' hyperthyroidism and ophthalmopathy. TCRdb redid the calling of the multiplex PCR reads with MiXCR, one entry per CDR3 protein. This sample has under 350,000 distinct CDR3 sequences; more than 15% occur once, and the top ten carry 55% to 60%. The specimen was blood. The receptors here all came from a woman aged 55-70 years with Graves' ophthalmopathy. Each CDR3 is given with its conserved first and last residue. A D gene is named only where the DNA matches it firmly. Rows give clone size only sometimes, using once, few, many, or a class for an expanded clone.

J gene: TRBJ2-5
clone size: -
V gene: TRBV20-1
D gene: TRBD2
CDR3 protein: CSARGTSGPQETQYF
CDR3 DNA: TGCAGTGCTAGGGGGACTAGCGGACCACAAGAGACCCAGTACTTC

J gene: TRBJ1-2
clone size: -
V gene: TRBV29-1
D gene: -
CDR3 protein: CSVEASDYGYTF
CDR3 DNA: TGCAGCGTTGAGGCATCAGACTATGGCTACACCTTC

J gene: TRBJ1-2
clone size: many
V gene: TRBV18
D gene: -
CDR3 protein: CASSPSVGGGFYGYTF
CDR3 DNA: TGTGCCAGCTCACCATCCGTCGGAGGCGGGTTCTATGGCTACACCTTC

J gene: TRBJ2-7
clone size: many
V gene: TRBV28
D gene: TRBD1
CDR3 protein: CASSSPRDRARYEQYF
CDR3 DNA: TGTGCCAGCAGTTCCCCCCGGGACAGGGCCCGCTACGAGCAGTACTTC

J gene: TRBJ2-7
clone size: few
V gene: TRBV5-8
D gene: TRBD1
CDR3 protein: CASSLGTGEAQYF
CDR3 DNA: TGTGCCAGCAGCTTAGGGACAGGGGAAGCGCAGTACTTC

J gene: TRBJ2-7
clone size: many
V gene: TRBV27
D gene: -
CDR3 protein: CASSFGTYYEQYF
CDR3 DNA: TGTGCCAGCAGTTTCGGGACATACTACGAGCAGTACTTC

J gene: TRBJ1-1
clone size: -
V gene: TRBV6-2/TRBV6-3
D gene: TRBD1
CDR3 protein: CASWGQGAATEAFF
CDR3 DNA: TGTGCCAGCTGGGGACAGGGGGCGGCCACTGAAGCTTTCTTT

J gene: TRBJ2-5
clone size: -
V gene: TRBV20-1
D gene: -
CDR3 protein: CSASGGAGKTFQETQYF
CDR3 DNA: TGCAGTGCTAGTGGCGGCGCGGGGAAAACATTCCAAGAGACTCAGTACTTC

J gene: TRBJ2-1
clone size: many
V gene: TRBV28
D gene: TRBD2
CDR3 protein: CASSLHGGRGRNEQFF
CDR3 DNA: TGTGCCAGCAGTTTACACGGCGGGAGGGGAAGGAATGAGCAGTTCTTC

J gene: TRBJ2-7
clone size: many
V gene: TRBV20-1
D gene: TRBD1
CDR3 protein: CSARKTGGTYEQYF
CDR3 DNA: TGCAGTGCTAGAAAGACAGGGGGTACCTACGAGCAGTACTTC

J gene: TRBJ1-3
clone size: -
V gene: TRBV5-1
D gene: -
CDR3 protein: CASSLGTSDTIYF
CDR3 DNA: TGCGCCAGCAGCTTGGGGACGTCGGACACCATATATTTT

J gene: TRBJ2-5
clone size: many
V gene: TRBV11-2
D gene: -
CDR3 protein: CASSSIRGTQETQYF
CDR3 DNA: TGTGCCAGCAGCTCCATCCGCGGGACCCAAGAGACCCAGTACTTC

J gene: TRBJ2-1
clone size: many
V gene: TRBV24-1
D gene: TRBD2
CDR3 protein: CATSDSIPTSGNYNEQFF
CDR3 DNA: TGTGCCACCAGTGATTCAATACCGACTAGCGGGAATTACAATGAGCAGTTCTTC

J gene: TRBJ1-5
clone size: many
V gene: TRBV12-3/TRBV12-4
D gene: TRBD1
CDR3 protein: CASSLGQGGQPQHF
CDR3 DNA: TGTGCCAGCAGTTTAGGACAGGGTGGGCAGCCCCAGCATTTT

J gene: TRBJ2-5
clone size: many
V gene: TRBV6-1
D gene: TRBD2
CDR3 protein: CASSESWSGGLQETQYF
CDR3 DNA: TGTGCCAGCAGTGAATCATGGAGCGGGGGTCTCCAAGAGACCCAGTACTTC

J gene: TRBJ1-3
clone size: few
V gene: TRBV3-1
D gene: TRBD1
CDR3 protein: CASSQISGTGPGNTIYF
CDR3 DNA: TGTGCCAGCAGCCAGATCAGCGGGACAGGGCCTGGAAACACCATATATTTT

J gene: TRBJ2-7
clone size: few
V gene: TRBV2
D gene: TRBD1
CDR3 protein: CASSFGQGAQYF
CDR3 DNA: TGTGCCAGCAGCTTTGGACAGGGAGCGCAGTACTTC

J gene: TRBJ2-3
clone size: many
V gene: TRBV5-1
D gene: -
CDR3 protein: CASSPGDRDTQYF
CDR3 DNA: TGCGCCAGCAGCCCGGGAGACAGAGATACGCAGTATTTT

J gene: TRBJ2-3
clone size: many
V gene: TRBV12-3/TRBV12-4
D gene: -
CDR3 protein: CASSLVVTDTQYF
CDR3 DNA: TGTGCCAGCAGTTTAGTTGTGACAGATACGCAGTATTTT

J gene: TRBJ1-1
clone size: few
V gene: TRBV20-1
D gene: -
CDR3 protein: CSASVGAVNTEAFF
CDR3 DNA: TGCAGTGCTAGTGTGGGGGCGGTAAACACTGAAGCTTTCTTT

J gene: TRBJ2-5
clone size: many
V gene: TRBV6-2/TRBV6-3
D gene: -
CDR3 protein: CASSYGQETQYF
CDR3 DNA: TGTGCCAGCAGTTACGGCCAAGAGACCCAGTACTTC

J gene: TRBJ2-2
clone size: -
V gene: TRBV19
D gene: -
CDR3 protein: CASSIGGTWELFF
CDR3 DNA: TGTGCCAGTAGTATAGGGGGGACCTGGGAGCTGTTTTTT

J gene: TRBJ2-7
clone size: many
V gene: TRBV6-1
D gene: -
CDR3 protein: CASSYGAAYEQYF
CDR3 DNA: TGTGCCAGCAGTTACGGGGCTGCCTACGAGCAGTACTTC

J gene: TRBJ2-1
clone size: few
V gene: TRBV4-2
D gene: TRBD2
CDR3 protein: CASSQATGGRNEQFF
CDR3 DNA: TGTGCCAGCAGCCAAGCAACGGGGGGGCGCAATGAGCAGTTCTTC

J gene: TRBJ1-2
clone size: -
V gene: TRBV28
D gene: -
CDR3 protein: CASSLSKENNYGYTF
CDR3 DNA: TGTGCCAGCAGTTTGAGCAAGGAGAATAACTATGGCTACACCTTC

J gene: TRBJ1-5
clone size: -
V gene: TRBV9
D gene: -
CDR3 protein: CASSVEPGGNQPQHF
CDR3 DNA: TGTGCCAGCAGCGTAGAGCCGGGAGGCAATCAGCCCCAGCATTTT

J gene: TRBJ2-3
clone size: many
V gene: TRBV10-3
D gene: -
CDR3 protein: CAIQTSQGTDTQYF
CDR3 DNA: TGTGCCATCCAGACTAGTCAGGGGACAGATACGCAGTATTTT

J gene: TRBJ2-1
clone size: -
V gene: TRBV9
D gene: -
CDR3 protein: CASSVVSRGNEQFF
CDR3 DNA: TGTGCCAGCAGCGTAGTAAGCAGGGGCAATGAGCAGTTCTTC

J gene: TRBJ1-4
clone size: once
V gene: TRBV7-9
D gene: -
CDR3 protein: CASSPPLGGDGANEKLFF
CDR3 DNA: TGTGCCAGCAGCCCACCCCTGGGGGGTGACGGAGCTAATGAAAAACTGTTTTTT

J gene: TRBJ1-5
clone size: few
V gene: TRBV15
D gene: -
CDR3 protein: CATSRPGSNQPQHF
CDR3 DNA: TGTGCCACCAGCAGGCCCGGATCCAATCAGCCCCAGCATTTT

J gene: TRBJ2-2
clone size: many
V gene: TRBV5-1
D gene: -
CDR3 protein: CASSTRQGGPLYTGELFF
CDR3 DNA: TGCGCCAGCAGCACACGACAGGGAGGCCCGCTCTACACCGGGGAGCTGTTTTTT